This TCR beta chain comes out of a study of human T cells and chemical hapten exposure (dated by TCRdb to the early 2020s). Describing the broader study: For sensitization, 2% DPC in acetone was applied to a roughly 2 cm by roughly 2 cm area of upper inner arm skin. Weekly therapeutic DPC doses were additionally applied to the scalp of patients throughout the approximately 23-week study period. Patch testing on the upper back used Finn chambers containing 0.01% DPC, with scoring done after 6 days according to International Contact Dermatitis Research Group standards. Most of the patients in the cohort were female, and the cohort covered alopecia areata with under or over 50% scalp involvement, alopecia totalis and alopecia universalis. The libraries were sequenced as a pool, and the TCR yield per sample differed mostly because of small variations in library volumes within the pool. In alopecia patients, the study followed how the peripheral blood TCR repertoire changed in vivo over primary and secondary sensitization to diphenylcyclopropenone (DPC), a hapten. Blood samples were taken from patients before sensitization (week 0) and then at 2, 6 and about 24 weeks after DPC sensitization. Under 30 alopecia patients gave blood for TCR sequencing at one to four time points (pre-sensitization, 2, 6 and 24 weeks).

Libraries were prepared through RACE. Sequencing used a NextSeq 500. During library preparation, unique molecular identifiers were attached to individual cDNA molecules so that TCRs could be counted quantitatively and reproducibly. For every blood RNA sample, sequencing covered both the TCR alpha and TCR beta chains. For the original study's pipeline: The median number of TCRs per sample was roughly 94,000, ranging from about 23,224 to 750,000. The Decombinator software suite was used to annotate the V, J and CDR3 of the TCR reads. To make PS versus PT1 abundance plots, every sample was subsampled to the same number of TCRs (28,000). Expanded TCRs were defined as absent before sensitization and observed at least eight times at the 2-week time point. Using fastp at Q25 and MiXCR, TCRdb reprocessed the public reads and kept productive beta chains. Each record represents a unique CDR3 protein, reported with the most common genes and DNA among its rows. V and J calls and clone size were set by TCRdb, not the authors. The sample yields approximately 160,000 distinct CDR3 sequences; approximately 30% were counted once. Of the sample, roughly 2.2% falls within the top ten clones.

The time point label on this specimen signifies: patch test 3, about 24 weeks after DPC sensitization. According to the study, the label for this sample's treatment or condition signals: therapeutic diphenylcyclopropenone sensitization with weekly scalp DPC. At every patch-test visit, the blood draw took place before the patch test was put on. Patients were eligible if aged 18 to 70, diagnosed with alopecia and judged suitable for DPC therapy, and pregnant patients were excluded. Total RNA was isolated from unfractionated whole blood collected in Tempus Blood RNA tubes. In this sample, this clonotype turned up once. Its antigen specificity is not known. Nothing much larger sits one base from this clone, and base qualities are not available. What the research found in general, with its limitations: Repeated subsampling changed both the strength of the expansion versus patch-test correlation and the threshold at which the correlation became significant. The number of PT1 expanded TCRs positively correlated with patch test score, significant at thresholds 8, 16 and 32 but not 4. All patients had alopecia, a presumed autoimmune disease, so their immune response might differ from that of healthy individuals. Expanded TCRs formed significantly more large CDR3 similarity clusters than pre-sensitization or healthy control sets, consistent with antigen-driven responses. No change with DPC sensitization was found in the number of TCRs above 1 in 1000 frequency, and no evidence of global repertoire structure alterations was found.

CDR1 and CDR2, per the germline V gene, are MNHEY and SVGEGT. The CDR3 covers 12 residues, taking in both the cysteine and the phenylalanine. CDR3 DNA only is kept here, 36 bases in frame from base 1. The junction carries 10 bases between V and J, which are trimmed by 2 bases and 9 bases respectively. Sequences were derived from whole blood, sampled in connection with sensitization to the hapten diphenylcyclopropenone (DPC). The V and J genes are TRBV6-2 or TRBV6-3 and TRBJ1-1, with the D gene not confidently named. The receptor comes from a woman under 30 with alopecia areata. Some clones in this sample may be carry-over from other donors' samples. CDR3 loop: CASSYQRDQAFF. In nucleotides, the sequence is TGTGCCAGCAGTTACCAACGGGATCAAGCTTTCTTT.